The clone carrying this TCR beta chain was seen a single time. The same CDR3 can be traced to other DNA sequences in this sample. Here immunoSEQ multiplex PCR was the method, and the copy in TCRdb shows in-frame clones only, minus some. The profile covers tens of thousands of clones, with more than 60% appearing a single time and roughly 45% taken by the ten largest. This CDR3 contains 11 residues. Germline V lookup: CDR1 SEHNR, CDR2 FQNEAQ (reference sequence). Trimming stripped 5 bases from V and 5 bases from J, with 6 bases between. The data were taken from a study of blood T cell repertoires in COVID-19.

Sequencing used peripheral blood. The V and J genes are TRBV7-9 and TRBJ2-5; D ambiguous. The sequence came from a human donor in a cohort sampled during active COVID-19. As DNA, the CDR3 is TGTGCCAGCAGCCTCTACGAGACCCAGTACTTC. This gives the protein CASSLYETQYF.